This TCR beta chain was obtained from a study of blood T cell repertoires in COVID-19. Study summary: Acute and convalescent COVID-19 specimens originated in the United States, Italy and Spain. PBMCs, B-cell-depleted T cells, or T cells were the source of the cDNA or gDNA that made up the material.

As originally analysed: The authors estimated nucleated cell counts from reference gene primer amplification. The repertoire was sequenced with immunoSEQ multiplex PCR; TCRdb's copy has only in-frame clones and lacks some. From that table come the V and J calls and clone size; the DNA was used to work out D and trimming. This table holds around 150,000 clones, over 85% found once. V lost 3 bases and J 0 bases, leaving 14 bases between the germline ends. The CDR3 sequence is 16 residues long. Germline values: CDR1 LNHDA, CDR2 SQIVND (reference sequence). This TCR derives from a woman in her 50s with acute or convalescent COVID-19. The genes are TRBV19 and TRBJ1-1; a possible D gene is TRBD1 (5 bases). The sample comprised peripheral blood. The DNA of the CDR3 is TGTGCCAGTAGTATGCGGGGGGGAAACATGAACACTGAAGCTTTCTTT. As protein: CASSMRGGNMNTEAFF.